This entry lists 14 T cell receptor beta chains sequenced from one sample in a study of blood T cell repertoires in COVID-19. Produced via immunoSEQ multiplex PCR; TCRdb's table is partial and in-frame only. This sample has roughly 45,000 clones, with about nine tenths found just once. The sample taken for sequencing was peripheral blood. The receptors here all came from a man in his sixties with active COVID-19.

The V call is TRBV6-5, the J call TRBJ2-7, with D uncertain. This CDR3 has 14 residues. Trimming pared 7 bases from V and 4 bases from J, leaving 17 bases between. Germline V gives CDR1 MNHEY, CDR2 SVGAGI. CDR3 in DNA: TGTGCCAGCAAAATTATAGGCGTCGGGTACGAGCAGTACTTC. Encoded protein: CASKIIGVGYEQYF.

The chain recombines TRBV3-1 (or the pseudogene TRBV3-2) with TRBJ2-7; 13 bases align to TRBD2. The germline V gene encodes CDR1 LGHDT and CDR2 YNNKEL (reference sequence). This CDR3 comprises 16 residues. With V trimmed by 5 bases and J by 3 bases, 7 bases remained unmatched. The CDR3 loop is CASSSRTSGRIYEQYF. The CDR3, as DNA: TGTGCCAGCAGCTCGCGGACTAGCGGGAGAATCTACGAGCAGTACTTC.

This rearrangement joins TRBV11-2 to TRBJ2-7; a weak D match, TRBD1 (5 bases). The V gene lost 1 base and the J gene lost 2 bases, with 12 bases spanning the gap. The CDR3 loop spans 15 amino acids. CDR1 and CDR2 from the germline V gene are SGHAT and FQNNGV. The CDR3 sequence is CASSLGSGLTYEQYF. CDR3 bases: TGTGCCAGCAGCTTAGGGTCAGGGTTAACCTACGAGCAGTACTTC.

The chain has TRBV7-8 and TRBJ1-1, with TRBD1 matching over 9 bases. After removal of 5 bases from V and 8 bases from J, the junction contained 6 bases not matched to a gene. The CDR3 runs 13 residues. Germline lookup yields CDR1 SGHVS and CDR2 FQNEAQ. The CDR3 coding sequence is TGTGCCAGCAGCAGAGACAGGGGGGAAGAAGCTTTCTTT. Encoded protein: CASSRDRGEEAFF.

The rearrangement links TRBV6-5 to TRBJ1-5, with D maybe TRBD1 (5 bases). V lost 10 bases, J lost 6 bases, and 13 bases lay in between. This CDR3 has 12 amino acids. Germline V gene data show CDR1 as MNHEY and CDR2 as SVGAGI. CDR3 loop: CATRVTGQPQHF. The CDR3 region has the DNA TGTGCCACCAGGGTAACGGGTCAGCCCCAGCATTTT.

V and J are TRBV29-1 and TRBJ2-5; maybe TRBD1 (5 bases). CDR1 and CDR2 (germline): SQVTM, ANQGSEA. This CDR3 has 14 residues. V was trimmed by 4 bases and J by 2 bases, leaving 14 bases between them. The CDR3 loop is CSVAGQVLQETQYF. The CDR3 nucleotides are TGCAGCGTTGCAGGGCAGGTCTTACAAGAGACCCAGTACTTC.

This chain uses TRBV20-1 with TRBJ2-5; D ambiguous. Germline V gives CDR1 DFQATT, CDR2 SNEGSKA (reference sequence). Trimming shortened V by 5 bases and J by 3 bases, and 7 bases separated the two germline ends. The CDR3 has 11 residues. CDR3 bases: TGCAGTGCTCAACTCGAAGAGACCCAGTACTTC. This codes for CSAQLEETQYF.

The chain is built from TRBV6-5 and TRBJ1-4; D might be TRBD1 (5 bases). The CDR3 spans 13 residues. Germline CDR1 reads MNHEY; CDR2 reads SVGAGI. Trimming removed 2 bases at V and 8 bases at J, with 9 bases between. As DNA, the CDR3 is TGTGCCAGCAGTTACGTGGGGGGGGAAAAACTGTTTTTT. Protein sequence: CASSYVGGEKLFF.

The V call is TRBV5-1, the J call TRBJ2-3; 12 bases agree with TRBD2. The CDR3 is 14 residues long. After removal of 7 bases from V and 5 bases from J, the junction contained 5 bases not matched to a gene. Germline V gene sequence: CDR1 SGHRS, CDR2 YFSETQ. CDR3 region: CASRTSGNVDTQYF. DNA for the CDR3: TGCGCCAGCCGGACTAGCGGGAATGTAGATACGCAGTATTTT.

CDR3 residues: CASSRTSIHEQYF. The CDR3 coding sequence is TGTGCCAGCAGCCGTACTAGCATCCACGAGCAGTACTTC. The chain employs TRBV7-2 and TRBJ2-7, with a weak D call TRBD2 (6 bases). Germline-derived CDR1 and CDR2 are SGHTA and FQGNSA. The V end was cut by 5 bases, the J end by 5 bases, with 13 bases between. The CDR3 is 13 residues long. The full variable domain, its missing parts supplied by reference TRBV7-2 and TRBJ2-7, is GAGVSQSPSNKVTEKGKDVELRCDPISGHTALYWYRQSLGQGLEFLIYFQGNSAPDKSGLPSDRFSAERTGGSVSTLTIQRTQQEDSAVYLCASSRTSIHEQYFGPGTRLTVT.

This chain joins TRBV12-3 or TRBV12-4 and TRBJ1-2; D is unclear. The CDR3 is 13 residues long. Deletions cut 4 bases from V and 10 bases from J, with 16 bases between. CDR3: CASSYSEGGLYTF. In DNA, the CDR3 is TGTGCCAGCAGTTACTCGGAGGGAGGGCTCTACACCTTC.

J is TRBJ1-2 and V is TRBV9; 9 bases align to TRBD1. CDR3 length equals 14 residues. CDR1 SGDLS and CDR2 YYNGEE come from the germline V gene. V dropped 6 bases and J dropped 7; count of bases not matched to a gene: 10. DNA for the CDR3: TGTGCCAGCACCTATACACAGGGGGCCTCTGGCTACACCTTC. It yields the protein CASTYTQGASGYTF. The full variable domain, completed using reference TRBV9 and TRBJ1-2, is DSGVTQTPKHLITATGQRVTLRCSPRSGDLSVYWYQQSLDQGLQFLIQYYNGEERAKGNILERFSAQQFPDLHSELNLSSLELGDSALYFCASTYTQGASGYTFGSGTRLTVV.

This chain joins TRBV6-4 and TRBJ2-5; 11 bases are shared with TRBD2. Germline V gene lookup returns CDR1 MRHNA and CDR2 SNTAGT. The ends lost 11 bases at V and 5 bases at J; junction bases unmatched: 13. CDR3 size: 15 residues. CDR3 DNA: TGTGCCTCCCTGGAGGCTAGCGGGAGGAAGGAGACCCAGTACTTC. As protein: CASLEASGRKETQYF.

This chain links TRBV6-1 with TRBJ2-2, with no clear D. Looked up from germline, CDR1 is MNHNS and CDR2 is SASEGT. The CDR3 is made up of 14 amino acids. Trimming pared 2 bases from V and 11 bases from J, leaving 15 bases between. CDR3 loop: CASSETLQRVELFF. In nucleotides, the CDR3 is TGTGCCAGCAGTGAAACCCTTCAACGGGTCGAGCTGTTTTTT.